The 27 T cell receptor beta chains reported below all come from one sample, sequenced in a study of CD8+CD57+ T cells in acquired aplastic anemia. CDR3 and TCR beta VDJ profiling relied on genomic DNA as the template. TCRdb re-called the reads through MiXCR, storing one row per CDR3 protein. The data contain 90,000 to 130,000 distinct CDR3 sequences, 51% of them singletons. Sequencing was carried out using sorted CD4+, CD8+, or CD8+CD57+ T cells (not recorded which) from PBMCs. These receptors all stem from a human donor in good health, serving as a control.

A remark on this clonotype: It may be a read error: a sequence one base away is much more abundant. This CDR3 is CASSSGLAGGFYEQYF. The CDR3 DNA follows: TGTGCCAGCAGTTCGGGACTAGCGGGGGGATTTTACGAGCAGTACTTC. The rearrangement joins TRBV25-1 to TRBJ2-7, with 15 bases that match TRBD2. CDR1 MGHDK and CDR2 SYGVNS come from the germline V gene. The CDR3 runs 16 residues. V was pared by 5 bases and J by 4 bases, with 6 bases of the junction left unmatched.

This sequence joins TRBV10-3 and TRBJ2-7, with TRBD2 identical over 11 bases. V shed 3 bases and J 4 bases; nucleotides not matched to a gene: 2. The CDR3 extends over 14 amino acids. Germline V gene lookup returns CDR1 ENHRY and CDR2 SYGVKD. The CDR3 region has the DNA TGTGCCATCAGTGAAGGGACTAGCGGTTACGAGCAGTACTTC. As protein: CAISEGTSGYEQYF.

This rearrangement joins TRBV27 to TRBJ2-7, with D possibly being TRBD1 or TRBD2 (5 bases each). V was trimmed by 7 bases and J by 8 bases, leaving 21 bases between them. Germline CDR1 and CDR2: MNHEY and SMNVEV (reference sequence). The CDR3 consists of 14 residues. The CDR3 loop is CASKLSGGLIQQYF. CDR3 sequence (DNA): TGTGCCAGCAAGCTAAGTGGGGGTCTTATCCAGCAGTACTTC.

This clonotype was detected a few times. This chain uses TRBV24-1 with TRBJ1-5; a weak D match, TRBD1 (6 bases). Trimming removed 5 bases from V and 2 bases from J, with 15 bases in between. CDR1 is KGHDR and CDR2 is SFDVKD in the germline V gene. CDR3 size: 16 residues. The CDR3 nucleotides read TGTGCCACCAGTGCTACAGGGTTAACGGGCAATCAGCCCCAGCATTTT. Translating gives CATSATGLTGNQPQHF.

The sample holds a few counts of this clonotype. The rearrangement uses TRBV13 and TRBJ2-7, with 9 positions matching TRBD1. V lost 6 bases to trimming and J lost 2 bases; unmatched junction nucleotides: 8. CDR3 length: 15 amino acids. CDR1 PRHDT and CDR2 FYEKMQ come from the germline V gene (reference sequence). The CDR3 DNA reads TGTGCCAGCAGAAAACAGGGGGCGCCTACCTACGAGCAGTACTTC. It is translated as CASRKQGAPTYEQYF.

This clonotype was picked up many times. This chain links TRBV27 with TRBJ1-2, with TRBD1 identical over 11 bases. There are 15 residues in the CDR3. Germline lookup yields CDR1 MNHEY and CDR2 SMNVEV (reference sequence). V lost 0 bases to trimming and J lost 6 bases; unmatched junction nucleotides: 3. This CDR3 is CASSLSDRGHDGYTF. The CDR3 DNA reads as TGTGCCAGCAGTTTATCGGACAGGGGGCATGATGGCTACACCTTC.

This clonotype has only a few counts. This chain uses TRBV6-1 with TRBJ1-6; unclear D gene. V lost 5 bases, J lost 6 bases, and 11 bases lay in between. The CDR3 loop spans 14 amino acids. In germline, CDR1 is MNHNS, CDR2 SASEGT. Here the CDR3 reads CASSPDGRNSPLHF. The CDR3 DNA reads as TGTGCCAGCAGTCCCGACGGCCGTAATTCACCCCTCCACTTT.

This clonotype has only one observation. Mismatch with germline at one junction end may stem from a read error. This chain's CDR3 is CGAGHRNTGELFF. The CDR3, as DNA: TGCGGTGCCGGACATCGGAACACCGGGGAGCTGTTTTTC. The chain carries TRBV20-1 and TRBJ2-2; D possibly uses TRBD1 or TRBD2 (5 bases each). CDR3 size: 13 residues. Germline V lookup: CDR1 DFQATT, CDR2 SNEGSKA (reference sequence).

The chain is built from TRBV7-9 and TRBJ1-2, with a tentative D call TRBD1 (5 bases). V lost 5 bases to trimming and J lost 3 bases, with 10 bases between them. This CDR3 is built from 13 residues. Germline-derived CDR1 and CDR2 are SEHNR and FQNEAQ (reference sequence). The CDR3 coding sequence is TGTGCCAGCAGCCAGACAGCGTACTATGGCTACACCTTC. This sequence encodes CASSQTAYYGYTF.

The chain is built from TRBV5-1 and TRBJ2-3, with a tentative D call TRBD1 (5 bases). Germline values: CDR1 SGHRS, CDR2 YFSETQ. Trimming removed 7 bases at V and 4 bases at J, with 13 bases between. This CDR3 has 13 residues. CDR3 region: CASQGAGSDTQYF. CDR3 sequence (DNA): TGCGCCAGCCAAGGGGCCGGGTCAGATACGCAGTATTTT.

This clonotype was counted many times. This rearrangement joins TRBV13 to TRBJ1-2, with a possible D match to TRBD1 (6 bases). V was clipped by 6 bases and J by 0 bases, with 11 bases between them. Germline CDR1 PRHDT, CDR2 FYEKMQ (reference sequence). CDR3 size: 14 residues. The DNA of the CDR3 is TGTGCCAGCAGGTTACAGGGCGCTAACTATGGCTACACCTTC. This gives the protein CASRLQGANYGYTF.

This clonotype has just a few counts. The chain has TRBV15 and TRBJ1-2, with 11 bases matching TRBD1. The trim removed 0 bases at V and 7 bases at J, leaving 4 bases unmatched. In germline, CDR1 is LNHNV, CDR2 YYDKDF (reference sequence). The CDR3 loop spans 15 amino acids. CDR3 nucleotides: TGTGCCACCAGCAGAGACAGGGACAGGGGGGGTGGCTACACCTTC. This translates into CATSRDRDRGGGYTF.

This sequence joins TRBV4-1 and TRBJ1-1; D gene ambiguous. V was trimmed by 3 bases and J by 5 bases, leaving 10 bases between them. This CDR3 has 13 amino acids. Germline CDR1 reads MGHRA; CDR2 reads YSYEKL. CDR3 in amino acids: CASSQRTVTEAFF. Written as DNA, the CDR3 is TGCGCCAGCAGCCAGAGAACAGTTACTGAAGCTTTCTTT.

V and J are TRBV2 and TRBJ1-2; 7 bases are a match to TRBD1. CDR3 length: 12 residues. Germline V gene sequence: CDR1 SNHLY, CDR2 FYNNEI. Trimming removed 6 bases from V and 6 bases from J; junction bases left unmatched: 4. CDR3 region: CASSRDRDGYTF. The CDR3 coding sequence is TGTGCCAGCAGCCGGGACAGAGATGGCTACACCTTC.

V and J are TRBV10-1 and TRBJ2-7; unclear D gene. CDR3 length equals 14 residues. V lost 5 bases and J lost 6, with 17 bases in between. Germline-derived CDR1 and CDR2 are WNHNN and SYGVQD (reference sequence). The CDR3 coding sequence is TGCGCCAGCAGTAACCTCGGAACTACCACCGAGCAGTACTTC. This translates into CASSNLGTTTEQYF.

At least ten counts were recorded for this clonotype. The rearrangement uses TRBV3-1 and TRBJ1-5; D is ambiguous. Trimming stripped 4 bases from V and 4 bases from J, with 11 bases between. This CDR3 has 14 amino acids. Germline lookup yields CDR1 LGHDT and CDR2 YNNKEL (reference sequence). The CDR3: CASSLSGWNQPQHF. CDR3 bases: TGTGCCAGCAGCCTAAGTGGGTGGAATCAGCCCCAGCATTTT.

This clonotype was detected once. This chain uses TRBV12-5 with TRBJ2-1; 12 bases are a match to TRBD2. The CDR3 has 17 residues. The germline gives CDR1 LGHNT, CDR2 FRNRAP. J gave up 0 bases and V 6 bases, and 6 bases lay outside the gene matches. CDR3 loop: CASGTGLAGNSYNEQFF. CDR3 DNA: TGTGCTAGTGGCACCGGACTAGCGGGGAACTCCTACAATGAGCAGTTCTTC.

The chain employs TRBV7-8 and TRBJ2-3, with D unclear. The CDR3 totals 12 residues. The V end was cut by 7 bases, the J end by 4 bases, with 9 bases between. Germline loops: CDR1 SGHVS, CDR2 FQNEAQ. In DNA form, the CDR3 reads TGTGCCAGCACCCATATATCAGATACGCAGTATTTT. Translating gives CASTHISDTQYF. The full variable domain, completed using reference TRBV7-8 and TRBJ2-3, is GAGVSQSPRYKVAKRGQDVALRCDPISGHVSLFWYQQALGQGPEFLTYFQNEAQLDKSGLPSDRFFAERPEGSVSTLKIQRTQQEDSAVYLCASTHISDTQYFGPGTRLTVL.

Regarding this clonotype: The final CDR3 position lacks the conserved phenylalanine or tryptophan, pointing to a likely read error. The chain couples TRBV25-1 to TRBJ1-1; D is unclear. This CDR3 has 13 amino acids. Germline loops: CDR1 MGHDK, CDR2 SYGVNS. CDR3 nucleotides: TGTGCCGGCAGTGTCAAATCGGCCACTGAAGCTTTCCTT. Encoded protein: CAGSVKSATEAFL.

This clonotype was picked up many times. CDR3 in amino acids: CASSLSGRAGGNTIYF. As DNA, the CDR3 is TGTGCCAGCAGTTTATCGGGCAGGGCGGGAGGAAACACCATATATTTT. V usage is TRBV27 and J usage is TRBJ1-3; perhaps TRBD1 as D (5 bases). Trimming removed 0 bases at V and 4 bases at J, with 13 bases between. The CDR3 spans 16 residues. Germline V gene data show CDR1 as MNHEY and CDR2 as SMNVEV (reference sequence).

This clonotype appeared many times. The chain combines TRBV4-1 with TRBJ2-7; 8 bases line up with TRBD1. Germline CDR1 is MGHRA and CDR2 is YSYEKL. This CDR3 contains 14 residues. Trimming cost V 1 base and J 6 bases; bases outside gene matches: 5. Here the CDR3 DNA reads TGCGCCAGCAGCCAAGTTAAGACAGGGGTCGAGCAGTACTTC. Its protein product is CASSQVKTGVEQYF.

This clonotype has at least ten counts. The chain employs TRBV7-2 and TRBJ1-1; D not certain. Germline CDR1 reads SGHTA; CDR2 reads FQGNSA. Trimming shortened V by 3 bases and J by 5 bases, and 19 bases separated the two germline ends. CDR3 length: 16 residues. DNA for the CDR3: TGTGCCAGCAGCTTTACGATTCTCCCCTCCGAGACTGAAGCTTTCTTT. It encodes CASSFTILPSETEAFF.

There are a few counts of this clonotype. V gene TRBV19 combines with J gene TRBJ1-4, with 12 bases lining up with TRBD1. After removal of 5 bases from V and 6 bases from J, the junction contained 10 bases not matched to a gene. Germline V gene data show CDR1 as LNHDA and CDR2 as SQIVND (reference sequence). The CDR3 totals 17 residues. The CDR3 region has the DNA TGTGCCAGTAGTTCCCGGGACAGGGGGCGCGGATATGAAAAACTGTTTTTT. It translates to CASSSRDRGRGYEKLFF. Full variable domain (missing parts from reference TRBV19 and TRBJ1-4): DGGITQSPKYLFRKEGQNVTLSCEQNLNHDAMYWYRQDPGQGLRLIYYSQIVNDFQKGDIAEGYSVSREKKESFPLTVTSAQKNPTAFYLCASSSRDRGRGYEKLFFGSGTQLSVL.

This clonotype was seen repeatedly, ten times or more. The chain uses TRBV27 and TRBJ2-3; no clear D gene. V lost 3 bases, J lost 0 bases, and 4 bases lay in between. CDR1 is MNHEY, CDR2 SMNVEV, per germline (reference sequence). This CDR3 is 13 amino acids long. This chain's CDR3 is CASSLSSTDTQYF. In DNA, the CDR3 is TGTGCCAGCAGTTTGTCTAGCACAGATACGCAGTATTTT.

This clonotype was observed a few times. The chain has TRBV11-2 and TRBJ1-5; maybe TRBD1 (5 bases). V was pared by 0 bases and J by 3 bases, with 15 bases between. Germline-derived CDR1 and CDR2 are SGHAT and FQNNGV. The CDR3 is 17 amino acids. The CDR3 loop reads CASSLDGAGSINQPQHF. The CDR3 DNA reads as TGTGCCAGCAGCTTAGACGGGGCAGGGAGTATCAATCAGCCCCAGCATTTT.

This chain connects TRBV2 to TRBJ2-1; 10 bases map to TRBD2. V was pared by 4 bases and J by 4 bases, with 10 bases of the junction left unmatched. CDR1 is SNHLY and CDR2 is FYNNEI in the germline V gene. The CDR3 covers 17 residues. The CDR3 region has the DNA TGTGCCAGCAGTGGATATACTAGCGGGACGGCGTACAATGAGCAGTTCTTC. Protein sequence: CASSGYTSGTAYNEQFF.

Only a few counts were recorded for this clonotype. The V gene is TRBV29-1, the J gene TRBJ1-1; 7 bases agree with TRBD1. The germline CDR1 and CDR2 sequences are SQVTM and ANQGSEA. J was trimmed by 0 bases and V by 4 bases; bases with no gene match: 2. The length of the CDR3 is 13 residues. In nucleotides, the CDR3 is TGCAGCGTTGCTGGACAGGTGAACACTGAAGCTTTCTTT. Its protein product is CSVAGQVNTEAFF.